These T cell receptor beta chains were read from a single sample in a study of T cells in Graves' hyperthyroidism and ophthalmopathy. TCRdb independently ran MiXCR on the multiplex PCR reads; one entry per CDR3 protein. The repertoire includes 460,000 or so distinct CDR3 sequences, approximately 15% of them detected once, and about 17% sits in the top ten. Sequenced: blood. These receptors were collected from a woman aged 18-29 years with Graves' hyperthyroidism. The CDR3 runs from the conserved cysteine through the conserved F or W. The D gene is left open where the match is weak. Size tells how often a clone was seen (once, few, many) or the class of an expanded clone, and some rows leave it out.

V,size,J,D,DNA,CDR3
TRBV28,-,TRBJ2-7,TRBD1,TGTGCCAGCAGCTTGGGACAGAGTGGGGAGCAGTACTTC,CASSLGQSGEQYF
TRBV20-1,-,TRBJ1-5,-,TGCAGTGCTAGATCCGGGACACGCTTTTATAGCAATCAGCCCCAGCATTTT,CSARSGTRFYSNQPQHF
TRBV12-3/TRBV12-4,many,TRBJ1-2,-,TGTGCCAGCAGTTTTAGCCCCCCGGGAGGGCGTGAGGGCTACACCTTC,CASSFSPPGGREGYTF
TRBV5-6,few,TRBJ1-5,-,TGTGCCAGCAGCTTGGGGTATCTTTGGGATCAGCCCCAGCATTTT,CASSLGYLWDQPQHF
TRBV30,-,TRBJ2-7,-,TGTGCCTGGAGCCTGGATGGGGCCGAGCAGTACTTC,CAWSLDGAEQYF
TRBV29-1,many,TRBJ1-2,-,TGCAGCGTTGATACCGGGCTCCTCTACGGCTACACCTTC,CSVDTGLLYGYTF
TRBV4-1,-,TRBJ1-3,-,TGCGCCAGCAGCCAAGAACAAGCCTTCGGAGGAAACACCATATATTTT,CASSQEQAFGGNTIYF
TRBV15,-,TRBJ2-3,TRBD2,TGTGCCACCAGCAGCTCGGGGGGATTGCAGTATTTT,CATSSSGGLQYF
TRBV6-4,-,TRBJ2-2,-,TGTGCCAGCAGTGACCTTTACAGTTCGAACACCGGGGAGCTGTTTTTT,CASSDLYSSNTGELFF
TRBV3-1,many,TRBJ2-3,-,TGTGCCAGCAGCCAAACAGGCCGACAAAATACGCAGTATTTT,CASSQTGRQNTQYF
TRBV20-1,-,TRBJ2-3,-,TGCAGTGCCGTATCCCCAGGATCCGATACGCAGTATTTT,CSAVSPGSDTQYF
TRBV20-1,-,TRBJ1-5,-,TGCAGTGCTCCGGGGGCGGTCAATCAGCCCCAGCATTTT,CSAPGAVNQPQHF
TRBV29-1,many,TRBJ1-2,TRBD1,TGCAGCGCCCGAGGGACAGGGTTGGGCGGCTACACCTTC,CSARGTGLGGYTF
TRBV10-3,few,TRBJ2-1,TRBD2,TGTGCCATGGCTGGGCAGCGGGAGGGCGAGCAGTTCTTC,CAMAGQREGEQFF
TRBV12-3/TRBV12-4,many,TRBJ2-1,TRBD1,TGTGCCAGCAGAAACAGGGGCAATGAGCAGTTCTTC,CASRNRGNEQFF
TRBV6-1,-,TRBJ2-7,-,TGTGCCAGCAGCGGCGGATCGGGCTCCTACGAGCAGTACTTC,CASSGGSGSYEQYF
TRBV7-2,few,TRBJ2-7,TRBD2,TGTGCCAGCAGCAAACCGGGACTAGCGGGAGGGCGGGAGTACGAGCAGTACTTC,CASSKPGLAGGREYEQYF
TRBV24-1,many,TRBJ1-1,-,TGTGCCACCAGTGAGGGAAACACTGAAGCTTTCTTT,CATSEGNTEAFF
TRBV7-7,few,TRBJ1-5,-,TGTGCTAGCAGCTTCGTTAACAATCAGCCCCAGCATTTT,CASSFVNNQPQHF
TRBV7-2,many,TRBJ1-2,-,TGTGCCAGCAGCCCCGCGGACATTGCGGCAAGGGTATGGTATGGCTACACCTTC,CASSPADIAARVWYGYTF
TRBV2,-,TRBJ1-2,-,TGTGCCAGCACCTCGACAGAGACTTATGGCTACACCTTC,CASTSTETYGYTF
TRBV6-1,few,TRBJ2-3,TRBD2,TGTGCCAGCATCGGACTAGCGGGAGGGCCCCCAGATACGCAGTATTTT,CASIGLAGGPPDTQYF
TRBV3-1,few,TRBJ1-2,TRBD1,TGTGCCAGCAGCCAAGATATCAGGGGGTTTTCTGGCTACACCTTC,CASSQDIRGFSGYTF
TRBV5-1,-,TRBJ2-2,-,TGCGCCAGCAGCCCTTGGGGAGGCACCGGGGAGCTGCTTTTT,CASSPWGGTGELLF
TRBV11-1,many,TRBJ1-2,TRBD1,TGTGCCAGCAGCTCCAGGGGGCCGGGCTATGGCTACACCTTC,CASSSRGPGYGYTF
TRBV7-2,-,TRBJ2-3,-,TGTGCCAGCAGCCTCAGCGGTAAGAACACAGATACGCAGTATTTT,CASSLSGKNTDTQYF
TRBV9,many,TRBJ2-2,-,TGTGCCAGCAGCGTAGGTGGTGCCAACTTGTTCACCGGGGAGCTGTTTTTT,CASSVGGANLFTGELFF
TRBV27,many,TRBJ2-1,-,TGTGCCAGCAGTTTGACCGGCGGACACAGGGCCAATGAGCAGTTCTTC,CASSLTGGHRANEQFF
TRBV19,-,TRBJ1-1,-,TGTGCCAGTAGTATAGACGCCTTACTACTCTTT,CASSIDALLLF
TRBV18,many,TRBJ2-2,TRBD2,TGTGCCAGCTCGACCCAACGGGGAGGGACCGGGGAGCTGTTTTTT,CASSTQRGGTGELFF
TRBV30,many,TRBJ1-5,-,TGTGCCTGGAGTGACACTTGGCGAGGGGATGGCAATCAGCCCCAGCATTTT,CAWSDTWRGDGNQPQHF
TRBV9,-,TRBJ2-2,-,TGTGCCAGCAGGCATAGTCTAGGCCGGGACACCGGGGAGCTGTTTTTT,CASRHSLGRDTGELFF
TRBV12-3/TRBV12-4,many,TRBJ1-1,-,TGTGCCAGCAGCCAAACTCCAGTCGGATACACTGAAGCTTTCTTT,CASSQTPVGYTEAFF
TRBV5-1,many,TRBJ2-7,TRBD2,TGCGCCAGCAGCTTGCGGGGGACTAGCGGCTACGAGCAGTACTTC,CASSLRGTSGYEQYF
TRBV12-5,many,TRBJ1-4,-,TGTGCTAGTGGCCAACAGGGAATCGGTCCTAATGAAAAACTGTTTTTT,CASGQQGIGPNEKLFF
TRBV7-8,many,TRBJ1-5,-,TGTGCCAGCAGCTTACCGGGACAAGGGATAAGCTATCAGCCCCAGCATTTT,CASSLPGQGISYQPQHF
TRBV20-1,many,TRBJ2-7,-,TGCAGTGGAGAACCCCGGTCCAGCTCCTACGAGCAGTACTTC,CSGEPRSSSYEQYF
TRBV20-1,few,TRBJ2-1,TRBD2,TGCAGTGCCCACATGACTAGCGGGAGAGAGCAGTTCTTC,CSAHMTSGREQFF
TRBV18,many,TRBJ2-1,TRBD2,TGTGCCAGCTCACCGACTAGCGGCTACAATGAGCAGTTCTTC,CASSPTSGYNEQFF
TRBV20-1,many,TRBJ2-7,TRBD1,TGCAGTGCACCGAGGGGGCGATACGAGCAGTACTTC,CSAPRGRYEQYF
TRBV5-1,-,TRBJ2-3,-,TGCGCCAGCAGCTTGGGGTTGGTGGAGGGGATCACAGATACGCAGTGTTTT,CASSLGLVEGITDTQCF
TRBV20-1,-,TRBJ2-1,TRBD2,TGCAGTGGAAAGACTAGCGGGGAGGGGCTTAGCTCCTACAATGAGCAGTTCTTC,CSGKTSGEGLSSYNEQFF
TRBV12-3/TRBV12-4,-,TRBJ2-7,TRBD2,TGTGCCAGCAGTTTTAGGCCGGGACTAGCGGGAGGGCCGTGGGAGCAGTACTTC,CASSFRPGLAGGPWEQYF
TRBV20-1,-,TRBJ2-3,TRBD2,TGCAGTGCTATACTAGCGGCCTTGCGCACAGATACGCAGTATTTT,CSAILAALRTDTQYF
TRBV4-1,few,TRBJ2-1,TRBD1,TGCGCCAGCAGCCAAGAATCCCCAGGGGGCAATGAGCAGTTCTTC,CASSQESPGGNEQFF
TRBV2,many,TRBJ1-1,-,TGTGCCAGCAACCGGCGGGATGAAGCTTTCTTT,CASNRRDEAFF
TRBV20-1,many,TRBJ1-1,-,TGCAGTGCTAGAGACGACAGGTCGAACACTGAAGCTTTCTTT,CSARDDRSNTEAFF
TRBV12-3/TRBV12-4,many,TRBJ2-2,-,TGTGCCAGCAGGTACAGGGAAGGATCCGGGGAGCTGTTTTTT,CASRYREGSGELFF
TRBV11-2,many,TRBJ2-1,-,TGTGCCAGCAGCTTAGAAGTGGGCGATAGCTCCTACAATGAGCAGTTCTTC,CASSLEVGDSSYNEQFF
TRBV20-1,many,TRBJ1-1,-,TGCAGTGCTAGAGATCAGAGCAGGAACACTGAAGCTTTCTTT,CSARDQSRNTEAFF
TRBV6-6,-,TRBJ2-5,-,TGTGCCAGCAGTTACTCGATTCGAGAGACCCAGTACTTC,CASSYSIRETQYF
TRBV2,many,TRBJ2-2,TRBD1,TGTGCCAGCAGTGATATTGGACAGGGGATCGGGGAGCTGTTTTTT,CASSDIGQGIGELFF
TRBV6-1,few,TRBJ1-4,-,TGTGCCAGCAGCCACACAACCGGCGGGGATGAAAAACTGTTTTTT,CASSHTTGGDEKLFF
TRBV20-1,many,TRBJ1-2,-,TGCAGTGCTAGAGGGGGCGGCAGGGAACGGAACTATGGCTACACCTTC,CSARGGGRERNYGYTF
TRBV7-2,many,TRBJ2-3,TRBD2,TGTGCCAGCAGCTTACCGGGACTAGCGGGAGCCACCGGCGGCACAGATACGCAGTATTTT,CASSLPGLAGATGGTDTQYF
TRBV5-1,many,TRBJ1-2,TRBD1,TGCGCCAGCAGCTCAGAGGAGCCTTATCACAGGGGTGGCTACACCTTC,CASSSEEPYHRGGYTF
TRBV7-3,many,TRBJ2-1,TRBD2,TGTGCCAGCAGCCCAGACTTGCGGGAGAACAATGAGCAGTTCTTC,CASSPDLRENNEQFF
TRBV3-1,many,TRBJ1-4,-,TGTGCCAGCAGCCAAGCTGAGACTAGTGAAAAACTGTTTTTT,CASSQAETSEKLFF
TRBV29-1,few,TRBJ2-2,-,TGCAGCGTTGAAAGGTGGGACCTCGACACCGGGGAGCTGTTTTTT,CSVERWDLDTGELFF
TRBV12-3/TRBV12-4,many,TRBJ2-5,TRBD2,TGTGCCAGCAAAAAGGACGGAGTAGCGGGACTGTACCAAGAGACCCAGTACTTC,CASKKDGVAGLYQETQYF